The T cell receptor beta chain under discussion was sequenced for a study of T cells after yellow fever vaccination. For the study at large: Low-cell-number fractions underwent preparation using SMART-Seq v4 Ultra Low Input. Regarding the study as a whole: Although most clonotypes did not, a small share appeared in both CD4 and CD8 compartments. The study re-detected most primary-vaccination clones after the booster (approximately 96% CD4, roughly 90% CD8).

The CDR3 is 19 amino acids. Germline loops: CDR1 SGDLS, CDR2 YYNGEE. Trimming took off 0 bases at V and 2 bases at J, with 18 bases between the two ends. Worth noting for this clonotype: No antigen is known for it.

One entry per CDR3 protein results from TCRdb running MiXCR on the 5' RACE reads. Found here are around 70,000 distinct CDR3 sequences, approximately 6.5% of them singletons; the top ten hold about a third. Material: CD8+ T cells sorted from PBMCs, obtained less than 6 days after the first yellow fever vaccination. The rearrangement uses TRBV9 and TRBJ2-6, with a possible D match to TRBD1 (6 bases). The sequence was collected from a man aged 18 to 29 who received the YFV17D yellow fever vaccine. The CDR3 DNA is TGTGCCAGCAGCGTAGCTAACTATGATCAGGGGACTGGGGCCAACGTCCTGACTTTC. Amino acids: CASSVANYDQGTGANVLTF.